Described below is a single T cell receptor (beta chain) sequence and its context. The data derive from a study of blood T cell repertoires in COVID-19. Study-level background: COVID-19 samples collected from the United States, Italy and Spain covered acute and convalescent phases. T cells, B-cell-depleted T cells, or PBMCs supplied cDNA or gDNA.

Authors' methods: Nucleated cell number was recorded as an estimate derived from reference gene primer amplification. Only in-frame clones appear in the TCRdb table, and some are missing; sequencing was by immunoSEQ multiplex PCR. V, J and clone size reflect that table, while D and trimming were determined from the DNA. The sample contains about 480,000 clones, around 89% of which appear only once. Germline CDR1 reads SNHLY; CDR2 reads FYNNEI. The CDR3 runs 14 residues. The germline V and J ends were trimmed by 3 bases and 5 bases, with 13 bases remaining between them. The specimen sequenced was peripheral blood. This TCR came from a woman between 25 and 40 years old with acute or convalescent COVID-19. The gene calls are TRBV2 and TRBJ2-5; TRBD2 might be the D (5 bases). Here the CDR3 reads CASSEIVEGETQYF. The DNA for the CDR3 is TGTGCCAGCAGTGAGATAGTCGAGGGTGAGACCCAGTACTTC.